This entry features one TCR beta chain sequence. What it recognizes is unknown. This sample was taken from a study of T cell responses to AZD1222 COVID-19 vaccine. Data came from immunoSEQ multiplex PCR; TCRdb stores just in-frame clones and leaves some out. The sample yields 25,000 to 35,000 clones, about nine tenths seen once. Study-level points and caveats: Donors, mostly white British, included more females; clonal diversity was possibly underestimated.

Germline CDR1 SQVTM, CDR2 ANQGSEA. The CDR3 has 12 amino acids. After removal of 7 bases from V and 7 bases from J, the junction contained 7 bases not matched to a gene. V is TRBV29-1 and J is TRBJ1-2; 9 bases agree with TRBD1. The starting material was peripheral blood, obtained on day 0 of AZD1222 vaccination. This TCR was recovered from an adult in good health. In DNA form, the CDR3 reads TGCAGCGGGGGACAGGGAACCGGTGGCTACACCTTC. It is translated as CSGGQGTGGYTF.